Each of the 30 T cell receptor beta chains below was sequenced from the same sample in a study of molecular identifiers for immune sequencing clone quantification. TCRdb recomputed calls from the PCR reads with MiXCR, one row per CDR3 protein. Of about 300,000 distinct CDR3 sequences listed, about 22% are singletons. The sequencing input was naive CD8+ T cells from blood, with Jurkat cell RNA spiked in. Subset described: FACS-sorted CD8+CD4-CCR7+CD45RA+ naive T cells. All receptors come from a human donor in good health. Some libraries in this study had Jurkat cell RNA spiked in.

This clonotype was observed a few times. The rearrangement uses TRBV14 and TRBJ2-7; D is uncertain. Trimming removed 1 base from V and 9 bases from J, with 7 bases in between. This CDR3 comprises 11 residues. CDR1 is SGHDN and CDR2 is FVKESK in the germline V gene. The CDR3 sequence: CASSQGGWQYF. The DNA of the CDR3 is TGTGCCAGCAGCCAAGGGGGTTGGCAGTACTTC.

This clonotype has a handful of counts. The genes are TRBV7-2 and TRBJ2-4; 9 bases match TRBD1. Trimming removed 5 bases from V and 8 bases from J; junction bases left unmatched: 13. Per the germline V gene, CDR1 is SGHTA and CDR2 is FQGNSA. The CDR3 covers 16 residues. CDR3 region: CASSPDPGQGLDIQYF. In nucleotides, the CDR3 is TGTGCCAGCAGCCCGGATCCGGGACAGGGTCTTGACATTCAGTACTTC.

This clonotype was recorded many times. This chain connects TRBV29-1 to TRBJ1-2; TRBD1 is a possible D gene (6 bases). This CDR3 contains 14 residues. V was trimmed by 6 bases and J by 7 bases, leaving 21 bases between them. Germline V lookup: CDR1 SQVTM, CDR2 ANQGSEA. The CDR3 here is CSVVRETGLGGYTF. CDR3 DNA sequence: TGCAGCGTCGTTCGGGAGACAGGTTTAGGTGGCTACACCTTC. Together with reference TRBV29-1 and TRBJ1-2, the CDR3 gives the full variable domain: SAVISQKPSRDICQRGTSLTIQCQVDSQVTMMFWYRQQPGQSLTLIATANQGSEATYESGFVIDKFPISRPNLTFSTLTVSNMSPEDSSIYLCSVVRETGLGGYTFGSGTRLTVV.

At least ten counts were recorded for this clonotype. The V call is TRBV5-5, the J call TRBJ1-1, with D perhaps matching TRBD1 (5 bases). Trimming left V 4 bases short and J 0 bases short, with 10 bases between. This CDR3 comprises 14 residues. Germline V gene lookup returns CDR1 SGHKS and CDR2 YYEKEE (reference sequence). This CDR3 reads CASSADSMNTEAFF. DNA of the CDR3: TGTGCCAGCAGCGCCGACAGCATGAACACTGAAGCTTTCTTT.

V usage is TRBV6-2 or TRBV6-3 and J usage is TRBJ2-2, with TRBD1 matching 7 bases. CDR3 size: 15 residues. Germline V gene data show CDR1 as MNHEY and CDR2 as SVGEGT. V gave up 4 bases and J gave up 4 bases; unmatched junction bases: 6. CDR3 sequence (DNA): TGTGCCAGCAGTTCCGACAGGGCGGGCACCGGGGAGCTGTTTTTT. Its protein is CASSSDRAGTGELFF.

This clonotype appeared many times. The V call is TRBV4-2, the J call TRBJ1-1, with D maybe TRBD1 (5 bases). Germline CDR1 and CDR2: LGHNA and YNFKEQ. Trimming cost V 6 bases and J 0 bases, with 5 bases left between them. This CDR3 spans 12 amino acids. The CDR3 here is CASRTVNTEAFF. The CDR3 DNA reads as TGTGCCAGCAGGACAGTGAACACTGAAGCTTTCTTT.

This clonotype was seen once. One end of the junction fails to match germline, which may point to a read error. The V gene is TRBV5-3, the J gene TRBJ2-3; D is unresolved. TRBV5-3 is designated an ORF whose function remains uncertain. The CDR3 has 16 amino acids. CDR3 sequence: CASSFFLAIPTDTQYF. CDR3 nucleotide sequence: TGTGCCAGCAGCTTTTTTTTGGCGATACCCACAGATACGCAGTATTTT.

Remarks on this clonotype: Possible read error: a much larger clone is one base away. The chain combines TRBV29-1 with TRBJ1-2; no definite D call. Per germline, CDR1 SQVTM and CDR2 ANQGSEA. The CDR3 has 13 residues. The CDR3 nucleotides read TGCGGCGCTGAGGGTTCCCGGACTTATGGCTACACCTTC. This translates into CGAEGSRTYGYTF.

The table lists this clonotype with a few counts. V and J are TRBV18 and TRBJ2-2; TRBD2 agrees at 7 bases. The junction had 9 bases not matched to a gene; V was cut back by 5 bases and J by 0 bases. The CDR3 length is 17 residues. Looked up from germline, CDR1 is KGHSH and CDR2 is LQKENI. The CDR3 region has the DNA TGTGCCAGCTCAGAGCCGGGACTACTAGCGAACACCGGGGAGCTGTTTTTT. This sequence encodes CASSEPGLLANTGELFF.

This clonotype was recorded a few times. V usage is TRBV28 and J usage is TRBJ1-4, with D possibly TRBD1 on 6 matching bases. Trimming removed 4 bases from V and 8 bases from J, with 14 bases in between. The CDR3 has 14 residues. From germline, CDR1 is MDHEN and CDR2 SYDVKM. CDR3 sequence reads: CASSSPGELEKLFF. CDR3 nucleotides: TGTGCCAGCAGTTCCCCAGGGGAGTTGGAAAAACTGTTTTTT.

This clonotype was seen repeatedly, ten times or more. The chain links TRBV5-6 to TRBJ2-7; 10 bases align to TRBD1. Looked up from germline, CDR1 is SGHDT and CDR2 is YYEEEE. The CDR3 covers 14 residues. V was pared by 4 bases and J by 6 bases, with 7 bases of the junction left unmatched. The CDR3 is CASSVGQGPTEQYF. In nucleotides, the CDR3 is TGTGCCAGCAGCGTGGGACAGGGGCCCACCGAGCAGTACTTC.

This clonotype has only one observation. A much larger clone is a single base away; this may be a read error. The CDR3 loop is CSARPDRGYEADSQYF. DNA for the CDR3: TGCAGTGCTAGACCGGACAGGGGGTACGAAGCAGATTCGCAGTATTTT. This rearrangement joins TRBV20-1 to TRBJ2-3; TRBD1 agrees at 10 bases. The CDR3 extends over 16 amino acids. CDR1 and CDR2 (germline): DFQATT, SNEGSKA (reference sequence).

A remark on this clonotype: A much larger clone lies a single base off, so this may be a read error. The chain recombines TRBV9 with TRBJ1-1; TRBD1 is a possible D gene (6 bases). V gave up 4 bases and J gave up 5 bases, with 18 bases separating them. The CDR3 has 15 residues. Germline-derived CDR1 and CDR2 are SGDLS and YYNGEE. In DNA form, the CDR3 reads TGTGCCAGCAGCCTAGGTAGGGGGACCGAGACTGAAGCTTTCTTT. Amino acid sequence: CASSLGRGTETEAFF.

The chain has TRBV6-6 and TRBJ2-3, with D perhaps assigned TRBD1 or TRBD2 (5 bases each). This CDR3 contains 14 residues. CDR1 MNHNY and CDR2 SVGAGI come from the germline V gene (reference sequence). V shed 8 bases and J shed 2 bases, with 14 bases lying between them. CDR3 DNA sequence: TGTGCCAGCCTCTCGGGGACCTACACAGATACGCAGTATTTT. This codes for CASLSGTYTDTQYF.

The sample holds a few counts of this clonotype. A much larger clone lies a single base off, so this may be a read error. The chain carries TRBV7-9 and TRBJ1-4; TRBD1 matches 10 bases. This CDR3 is 15 amino acids long. Germline CDR1 is SEHNR and CDR2 is FQNEAQ (reference sequence). CDR3 DNA sequence: TGTGCCAGCAGCCCGCGGGACAGGGGAGATGAAAAACCGTTTTTT. Its translation: CASSPRDRGDEKPFF.

In its sample, this clonotype was seen many times. This chain uses TRBV29-1 with TRBJ2-7; 11 bases fit TRBD2. The CDR3 covers 13 residues. With V trimmed by 7 bases and J by 2 bases, 4 bases remained unmatched. The V gene's germline CDR1 is SQVTM and CDR2 ANQGSEA. The CDR3 spells CSATSGSPYEQYF. The CDR3 bases are TGCAGCGCCACTAGCGGGAGCCCCTACGAGCAGTACTTC.

This clonotype was counted only a few times. The rearrangement joins TRBV30 to TRBJ2-3; D gene unclear. With 4 bases removed from V and 1 base from J, the gap between germline ends came to 9 bases. The CDR3 sequence is 13 residues long. CDR1 and CDR2 from the germline V gene are GTSNPN and SVGIG (reference sequence). CDR3 residues: CAWTSLGTDTQYF. In DNA form, the CDR3 reads TGTGCCTGGACTTCACTGGGCACAGATACGCAGTATTTT.

This clonotype was counted ten times or more. The gene calls are TRBV4-1 and TRBJ2-7, with TRBD2 as a possible D gene (6 bases). Per the germline V gene, CDR1 is MGHRA and CDR2 is YSYEKL. CDR3 length: 15 residues. Trimming took 1 base from V and 2 from J, leaving 12 bases between them. CDR3 amino acids: CASSQARASAYEQYF. The CDR3 region has the DNA TGCGCCAGCAGCCAAGCCCGCGCTAGCGCCTACGAGCAGTACTTC.

The sample holds many counts of this clonotype. This rearrangement joins TRBV4-3 to TRBJ1-3; a weak D match, TRBD1 (5 bases). The germline V gene has CDR1 LGHNA and CDR2 YSLEER. V dropped 1 base and J dropped 0 bases, with 7 bases sitting between them. This CDR3 is built from 15 residues. The chain's CDR3 is CASSQGTLSGNTIYF. In nucleotides, the CDR3 is TGCGCCAGCAGCCAAGGGACACTCTCTGGAAACACCATATATTTT.

The CDR3 sequence is CASVGDHTGELFF. The CDR3 bases are TGTGCCAGCGTTGGGGATCACACCGGGGAGCTGTTTTTT. The V call is TRBV11-2, the J call TRBJ2-2; no clear D. Trimming removed 8 bases at V and 3 bases at J, with 10 bases between. Germline-derived CDR1 and CDR2 are SGHAT and FQNNGV. The CDR3 is 13 residues long.

This clonotype is a singleton in its sample. A much bigger clone sits one base away, suggesting this may be a read error. This sequence joins TRBV19 and TRBJ1-1; D unresolved. From germline, CDR1 is LNHDA and CDR2 SQIVND (reference sequence). The CDR3 has 13 amino acids. CDR3 DNA: TGTGCCAGTAGTATTTTCTCTAACACTGAAGCTCTCTTT. Protein product: CASSIFSNTEALF.

This clonotype appeared many times. The CDR3 sequence is CSVPGALEQYF. The CDR3 bases are TGCAGCGTTCCTGGGGCCCTCGAGCAGTACTTC. The chain uses TRBV29-1 and TRBJ2-7; D might be TRBD1 (5 bases). The V gene lost 5 bases and the J gene lost 6 bases, with 11 bases spanning the gap. Looked up from germline, CDR1 is SQVTM and CDR2 is ANQGSEA. The CDR3 has 11 residues.

This clonotype was counted once. At one of its ends the junction is not consistent with the germline gene, which may arise from a read error. The chain couples TRBV11-2 to TRBJ2-1; no clear D gene. From germline, CDR1 is SGHAT and CDR2 FQNNGV. The CDR3 runs 16 residues. CDR3 in DNA: TGTGCCGGCAGCTTAGATGTTCAAAGCTCCTACAATGAGCAGTTCTTC. This sequence encodes CAGSLDVQSSYNEQFF.

This chain uses TRBV10-3 with TRBJ2-7, with D maybe TRBD2 (6 bases). With 2 bases removed from V and 6 bases from J, the gap between germline ends came to 17 bases. The CDR3 contains 15 residues. Germline values: CDR1 ENHRY, CDR2 SYGVKD. The CDR3 DNA follows: TGTGCCATCAGTGAGCCACCCGGGGGAGAGACCGAGCAGTACTTC. This gives the protein CAISEPPGGETEQYF.

On this clonotype: This may stem from a read error, because a much larger clone lies one nucleotide away. J is TRBJ1-1 and V is TRBV14, with a weak D call TRBD1 (6 bases). The CDR3 contains 14 residues. CDR1 is SGHDN, CDR2 FVKESK, per germline. CDR3 in amino acids: CAGSQEGEYGEAFF. CDR3 DNA sequence: TGTGCCGGCAGCCAAGAGGGGGAGTATGGTGAAGCTTTCTTT.

This clonotype has a count of ten or more. J is TRBJ2-4 and V is TRBV21-1; the table's D call of TRBD2 was not tested on the DNA. TRBV21-1 is termed a pseudogene. The CDR3 sequence is 17 residues long. In DNA form, the CDR3 reads TGTGCCAGCAGCAAAGTCCTCCAACCGACTCCGCACGACATTCAGTACTTC. Translating it yields CASSKVLQPTPHDIQYF.

Comments on this clonotype: Being one base from a much bigger clone, this may be a read error. V gene TRBV29-1 combines with J gene TRBJ2-1, with D possibly being TRBD1 or TRBD2 (5 bases each). Deletions cut 1 base from V and 4 bases from J, with 11 bases between. The CDR3 loop spans 14 amino acids. The germline gives CDR1 SQVTM, CDR2 ANQGSEA. CDR3 bases: TGCAGCGTTGAAGGGACGGGGCCTTACAATGAGCAGTTCTTC. It translates to CSVEGTGPYNEQFF.

Ten or more counts support this clonotype. The rearrangement joins TRBV14 to TRBJ2-3; 8 bases match TRBD2. CDR3 length: 15 amino acids. Germline values: CDR1 SGHDN, CDR2 FVKESK. The J segment lost 0 bases and the V segment lost 1 base, leaving 0 bases of the junction unmatched. The CDR3 is CASSQVAGSTDTQYF. CDR3 in DNA: TGTGCCAGCAGCCAAGTAGCGGGAAGCACAGATACGCAGTATTTT.

This clonotype was observed at least ten times. The genes are TRBV29-1 and TRBJ2-1, with D maybe TRBD1 (5 bases). CDR1 and CDR2 from the germline V gene are SQVTM and ANQGSEA. V shed 1 base and J shed 1 base, with 8 bases lying between them. This CDR3 has 14 residues. DNA for the CDR3: TGCAGCGTTGAAGGGTCAGGGTCCTACAATGAGCAGTTCTTC. It translates to CSVEGSGSYNEQFF.

V is TRBV28 and J is TRBJ2-7, with 8 positions matching TRBD1. V lost 5 bases to trimming and J lost 7 bases; unmatched junction nucleotides: 7. CDR1 and CDR2 (germline): MDHEN, SYDVKM. The CDR3 spans 13 residues. The CDR3 here is CASSTTGEWEQYF. DNA of the CDR3: TGTGCCAGCAGTACGACAGGGGAATGGGAGCAGTACTTC.